Each of the 24 T cell receptor beta chains below was sequenced from the same sample in a study of technical replicates of blood from a handful of donors. Here immunoSEQ multiplex PCR was the method, and the copy in TCRdb shows in-frame clones only, minus some. The sample includes 65,000 to 95,000 clones, over 80% of them seen just once. Source material: T cells isolated from PBMCs. These receptor sequences come from a human donor in good health.

V usage is TRBV2 and J usage is TRBJ1-6; D uncertain. The germline V and J ends were trimmed by 4 bases and 13 bases, with 11 bases remaining between them. The length of the CDR3 is 12 residues. The germline V gene has CDR1 SNHLY and CDR2 FYNNEI. CDR3 protein: CASSGSTAPLHF. In DNA, the CDR3 is TGTGCCAGCAGTGGCTCTACAGCCCCCCTCCACTTT.

This chain uses TRBV6-5 with TRBJ1-2, with D perhaps matching TRBD1 (6 bases). Per the germline V gene, CDR1 is MNHEY and CDR2 is SVGAGI. CDR3 length: 13 amino acids. V was shortened by 2 bases and J by 6 bases, with 10 bases between the two germline ends. The CDR3 loop reads CASSYIPGDGYTF. The CDR3 DNA sequence: TGTGCCAGCAGTTACATACCAGGGGATGGCTACACCTTC.

V is TRBV6-1 and J is TRBJ2-7; TRBD1 matches at 7 bases. Germline V lookup: CDR1 MNHNS, CDR2 SASEGT. V lost 6 bases to trimming and J lost 2 bases; unmatched junction nucleotides: 7. This CDR3 region has 14 residues. CDR3: CASSATGKTYEQYF. In DNA form, the CDR3 reads TGTGCCAGCAGCGCGACAGGGAAAACCTACGAGCAGTACTTC.

Written as DNA, the CDR3 is TGTGCCAGCAGCTCCTTCTTAGGCCAGGGGGCGCATGGAAACACCATATATTTT. Translated, it gives CASSSFLGQGAHGNTIYF. The chain carries TRBV11-2 and TRBJ1-3, with 8 nucleotides matching TRBD1. The CDR3 runs 18 residues. Trimming cost V 4 bases and J 3 bases; bases outside gene matches: 14. Germline assignment: CDR1 SGHAT and CDR2 FQNNGV.

The chain carries TRBV21-1 and TRBJ2-1; the table's D call, TRBD2, was not checked against the DNA. TRBV21-1 is a documented pseudogene. The CDR3 extends over 16 amino acids. The CDR3 DNA reads as TGTGCCAGCAGCAAGGGTTTTACTAGCGCCCAAGGAGAGCAGTTCTTC. Translating gives CASSKGFTSAQGEQFF.

With respect to this clone: One end of the junction does not line up with germline, which may come from a read error. This rearrangement joins TRBV25-1 to TRBJ2-5, with D maybe TRBD1 (6 bases). Germline V gives CDR1 MGHDK, CDR2 SYGVNS. CDR3 length: 16 amino acids. CDR3 nucleotide sequence: TGTGCCGGCAGTTCAAAGTTAACGGACAGACTTACGGCCCAGTACTTC. Protein product: CAGSSKLTDRLTAQYF. The variable domain in full, completed from reference TRBV25-1 and TRBJ2-5, reads EADIYQTPRYLVIGTGKKITLECSQTMGHDKMYWYQQDPGMELHLIHYSYGVNSTEKGDLSSESTVSRIRTEHFPLTLESARPSHTSQYLCAGSSKLTDRLTAQYFGPGTRLLVL.

The chain is built from TRBV6-1 and TRBJ1-5; the D is unclear. CDR3 length: 16 residues. The germline V and J ends were trimmed by 2 bases and 2 bases, with 13 bases remaining between them. The germline V gene has CDR1 MNHNS and CDR2 SASEGT. CDR3 amino acids: CASSEPRVMGNQPQHF. The CDR3, as DNA: TGTGCCAGCAGTGAACCGAGGGTGATGGGCAATCAGCCCCAGCATTTT.

The rearrangement uses TRBV27 and TRBJ2-1; 11 nucleotides agree with TRBD2. Germline values: CDR1 MNHEY, CDR2 SMNVEV (reference sequence). Germline trimming cut 3 bases from V and 8 bases from J; bases unmatched to any gene: 3. The CDR3 has 14 residues. The CDR3 DNA reads TGTGCCAGCAGTTTCGCTAGCGGGAGGTATGAGCAGTTCTTC. Amino acids: CASSFASGRYEQFF.

The chain joins TRBV19 to TRBJ1-4; no firm D call. The CDR3 length is 12 residues. The germline V and J ends were trimmed by 6 bases and 5 bases, with 7 bases remaining between them. Germline V lookup: CDR1 LNHDA, CDR2 SQIVND (reference sequence). CDR3 loop: CASSGRNEKLFF. CDR3 nucleotide sequence: TGTGCCAGTAGCGGGAGAAATGAAAAACTGTTTTTT. The full variable domain, rest sourced from reference TRBV19 and TRBJ1-4, is DGGITQSPKYLFRKEGQNVTLSCEQNLNHDAMYWYRQDPGQGLRLIYYSQIVNDFQKGDIAEGYSVSREKKESFPLTVTSAQKNPTAFYLCASSGRNEKLFFGSGTQLSVL.

This sequence joins TRBV5-1 and TRBJ1-2; tentative D call: TRBD1 (5 bases). The CDR3 runs to 14 residues. Germline CDR1 SGHRS, CDR2 YFSETQ. V was trimmed by 4 bases and J by 0 bases, leaving 10 bases between them. The CDR3 DNA is TGCGCCAGCAGCGGCAGACAGACTAACTATGGCTACACCTTC. The encoded protein is CASSGRQTNYGYTF.

A word on this clone: Within the sample, other DNA sequences also encode this same CDR3. This chain uses TRBV28 with TRBJ2-7; maybe TRBD2 (5 bases). Germline-derived CDR1 and CDR2 are MDHEN and SYDVKM. V was pared by 3 bases and J by 4 bases, with 7 bases between. CDR3 length: 12 residues. DNA of the CDR3: TGTGCCAGCAGTTTTCGAGGGTACGAGCAGTACTTC. This gives the protein CASSFRGYEQYF.

The rearrangement links TRBV28 to TRBJ2-1; weak D call: TRBD1 (5 bases). V lost 2 bases and J 12 bases, leaving 11 bases between the germline ends. CDR3 length equals 12 residues. The germline CDR1 and CDR2 sequences are MDHEN and SYDVKM. The CDR3: CASSLPRVRQFF. In nucleotides, the CDR3 is TGTGCCAGCAGTTTACCCAGGGTCAGGCAGTTCTTC.

The CDR3 sequence: CASSLVVPNTEAFF. The CDR3 coding sequence is TGTGCCAGCAGCTTAGTCGTCCCCAACACTGAAGCTTTCTTT. The chain recombines TRBV7-9 with TRBJ1-1; D is unclear. The germline CDR1 and CDR2 sequences are SEHNR and FQNEAQ (reference sequence). This CDR3 is 14 amino acids long. V lost 1 base and J 2 bases, leaving 8 bases between the germline ends.

The V gene is TRBV2, the J gene TRBJ2-7; the match to TRBD2 covers 11 bases. The junction had 6 bases not matched to a gene; V was cut back by 6 bases and J by 2 bases. This CDR3 has 15 amino acids. Germline CDR1 is SNHLY and CDR2 is FYNNEI. The CDR3 is CASRVAGLAAYEQYF. Here the CDR3 DNA reads TGTGCCAGCAGGGTAGCGGGACTAGCGGCCTACGAGCAGTACTTC.

The CDR3 here is CASSQDLPSGGGLEQYF. DNA of the CDR3: TGCGCCAGCAGCCAAGATTTGCCTAGCGGAGGGGGTCTCGAGCAGTACTTC. The chain employs TRBV4-1 and TRBJ2-7; possibly TRBD2 for D (7 bases). Trimming pared 0 bases from V and 6 bases from J, leaving 21 bases between. The length of the CDR3 is 17 residues. Germline V CDR1 and CDR2: MGHRA, YSYEKL.

V is TRBV30 and J is TRBJ1-1; D is undetermined. The ends were cut back, 0 bases at V and 0 bases at J, with 5 bases in the middle. The germline gives CDR1 GTSNPN, CDR2 SVGIG (reference sequence). The CDR3 totals 13 residues. The CDR3 nucleotides read TGTGCCTGGAGTGTCGCGATGAACACTGAAGCTTTCTTT. Translation: CAWSVAMNTEAFF.

CDR3 nucleotide sequence: TGTGCCAGCAGGAGTAGCGGCACAGATACGCAGTATTTT. Translated, it gives CASRSSGTDTQYF. The chain combines TRBV11-2 with TRBJ2-3; D might be TRBD2 (5 bases). The CDR3 is 13 amino acids. V was cut by 6 bases and J by 1 base, with 8 bases left in between. CDR1 is SGHAT, CDR2 FQNNGV, per germline.

The chain is built from TRBV25-1 and TRBJ2-3, with 10 bases fitting TRBD2. Trimming at V came to 5 bases and at J to 2 bases, leaving 13 bases not matched to a gene. The CDR3 covers 18 residues. Germline V lookup: CDR1 MGHDK, CDR2 SYGVNS. The CDR3 reads CASSPNELAGRATDTQYF. CDR3 coding DNA: TGTGCCAGCAGTCCAAATGAACTAGCGGGGCGCGCCACAGATACGCAGTATTTT.

The chain couples TRBV7-6 to TRBJ2-7, with TRBD2 matching over 7 bases. The CDR3 is made up of 14 amino acids. Trimming cost V 1 base and J 1 base; bases outside gene matches: 1. Germline CDR1 reads SGHVS; CDR2 reads FNYEAQ. For the CDR3, the DNA is TGTGCCAGCAGCTTAGAAGCGGGATCCTACGAGCAGTACTTC. The encoded protein is CASSLEAGSYEQYF.

Written as DNA, the CDR3 is TGTGCCAGCAGCCCCAGAACTGGGCGGGGCCCGGCAGATACGCAGTATTTT. This gives the protein CASSPRTGRGPADTQYF. V is TRBV4-2 and J is TRBJ2-3; weak D call: TRBD2 (6 bases). CDR3 length: 17 amino acids. Germline-derived CDR1 and CDR2 are LGHNA and YNFKEQ. V lost 4 bases and J lost 4, with 21 bases in between.

The V and J genes are TRBV19 and TRBJ1-5; TRBD1 might be the D (6 bases). V was pared by 3 bases and J by 7 bases, with 13 bases between. Germline V gives CDR1 LNHDA, CDR2 SQIVND (reference sequence). This CDR3 is built from 14 residues. The CDR3 reads CASSIGPGGQPQHF. CDR3 nucleotides: TGTGCCAGTAGTATCGGCCCGGGGGGCCAGCCCCAGCATTTT. The full variable domain, its missing parts supplied by reference TRBV19 and TRBJ1-5, is DGGITQSPKYLFRKEGQNVTLSCEQNLNHDAMYWYRQDPGQGLRLIYYSQIVNDFQKGDIAEGYSVSREKKESFPLTVTSAQKNPTAFYLCASSIGPGGQPQHFGDGTRLSIL.

The chain employs TRBV5-6 and TRBJ1-2, with D possibly matching TRBD1 (6 bases). Germline-derived CDR1 and CDR2 are SGHDT and YYEEEE. With 4 bases removed from V and 2 bases from J, the gap between germline ends came to 9 bases. CDR3 length equals 13 residues. The CDR3 nucleotides are TGTGCCAGCAGCAGAACAGGGAACTATGGCTACACCTTC. It codes for CASSRTGNYGYTF.

V gene TRBV11-2 combines with J gene TRBJ1-1; 9 nucleotides line up with TRBD1. V shed 4 bases, J shed 2 bases, and the junction held 14 bases outside the gene matches. In germline, CDR1 is SGHAT, CDR2 FQNNGV. CDR3 length equals 18 residues. The CDR3 DNA reads as TGTGCCAGCAGCTCGGGGCGTTGGGGAACAGGGGGCAACACTGAAGCTTTCTTT. Translated: CASSSGRWGTGGNTEAFF.

CDR3 amino acids: CASSWGTMQYF. As DNA, the CDR3 is TGTGCCAGCAGTTGGGGGACAATGCAGTATTTT. The J gene is TRBJ2-3, the V gene TRBV6-5; D is possibly TRBD1 (6 bases). V was pared by 4 bases and J by 11 bases, with 10 bases between. This CDR3 has 11 amino acids. The germline CDR1 and CDR2 sequences are MNHEY and SVGAGI.